Shown below are 16 T cell receptor beta chains from a single sample sequenced in a study of cytomegalovirus exposure and HLA in healthy donors. Both 60 Vbeta primers and 13 Jbeta primers went into the PCR. Generated by immunoSEQ multiplex PCR, the TCRdb table keeps only in-frame clones and is missing some. The sample lists about 160,000 clones, approximately 78% occurring once. Sequenced sample: PBMCs. The receptor source for this set is a woman between 18 and 29 years old in good health and CMV-seronegative.

A word on this clone: The junction does not match germline at one end; this may be a read error. This chain uses TRBV5-4 with TRBJ2-6, with 8 bases lining up with TRBD2. Germline CDR1 is SGHNT and CDR2 is YYREEE (reference sequence). CDR3 size: 15 residues. The CDR3 coding sequence is TGTGTCAGCAGCCCGGGGGGGACTGGGGCCAACGTCCTGACTTTC. Translated: CVSSPGGTGANVLTF.

V gene TRBV5-1 combines with J gene TRBJ2-5; 10 nucleotides agree with TRBD1. The CDR3 loop spans 17 amino acids. Per the germline V gene, CDR1 is SGHRS and CDR2 is YFSETQ. After removal of 4 bases from V and 2 bases from J, the junction contained 11 bases not matched to a gene. The CDR3 region is CASSSWAPGQGQETQYF. The CDR3 bases are TGCGCCAGCAGCAGCTGGGCCCCGGGACAGGGGCAAGAGACCCAGTACTTC.

The V call is TRBV11-2, the J call TRBJ1-1; D is unresolved. From germline, CDR1 is SGHAT and CDR2 FQNNGV. Trimming shortened V by 3 bases and J by 6 bases, and 11 bases separated the two germline ends. The CDR3 consists of 13 residues. The CDR3 loop reads CASSFGDSPEAFF. The DNA for the CDR3 is TGTGCCAGCAGCTTCGGAGATTCTCCTGAAGCTTTCTTT.

V is TRBV7-3 and J is TRBJ2-3, with TRBD2 identical over 12 bases. V lost 5 bases and J lost 5; bases outside the gene matches: 2. Germline assignment: CDR1 SGHTA and CDR2 FQGTGA. The CDR3 spans 14 residues. The CDR3 reads CASSELAGGDTQYF. CDR3 bases: TGTGCCAGCAGCGAACTAGCGGGAGGAGATACGCAGTATTTT.

The V call is TRBV19, the J call TRBJ1-1, with D maybe TRBD1 (5 bases). Trimming pared 5 bases from V and 0 bases from J, leaving 16 bases between. CDR1 is LNHDA, CDR2 SQIVND, per germline (reference sequence). CDR3 length equals 16 residues. This CDR3 is CASSVGLTLMNTEAFF. The CDR3 DNA reads as TGTGCCAGTAGTGTGGGACTGACCCTGATGAACACTGAAGCTTTCTTT.

This clone came up once. The chain employs TRBV28 and TRBJ2-1; TRBD1 matches 7 bases. Unmatched junction bases numbered 7, after V lost 2 bases and J lost 3 bases. CDR3 length: 16 residues. Germline lookup yields CDR1 MDHEN and CDR2 SYDVKM. As DNA, the CDR3 is TGTGCCAGCAGTTTAGTTTTAACAGGGGTCTACAATGAGCAGTTCTTC. This codes for CASSLVLTGVYNEQFF. Variable domain in full (rest from reference TRBV28 and TRBJ2-1): DVKVTQSSRYLVKRTGEKVFLECVQDMDHENMFWYRQDPGLGLRLIYFSYDVKMKEKGDIPEGYSVSREKKERFSLILESASTNQTSMYLCASSLVLTGVYNEQFFGPGTRLTVL.

The chain couples TRBV7-7 to TRBJ2-3; 8 nucleotides agree with TRBD1. In germline, CDR1 is SSHAT, CDR2 FNYEAQ (reference sequence). V was pared by 5 bases and J by 8 bases, with 12 bases of the junction left unmatched. The CDR3 extends over 15 amino acids. CDR3 sequence reads: CASSATGGSGGTQYF. As DNA, the CDR3 is TGTGCCAGCAGCGCTACAGGGGGGTCAGGGGGTACGCAGTATTTT. Full variable domain (rest looked up from reference TRBV7-7 and TRBJ2-3): GAGVSQSPRYKVTKRGQDVTLRCDPISSHATLYWYQQALGQGPEFLTYFNYEAQPDKSGLPSDRFSAERPEGSISTLTIQRTEQRDSAMYRCASSATGGSGGTQYFGPGTRLTVL.

The chain carries TRBV27 and TRBJ2-5, with 13 positions matching TRBD2. CDR1 and CDR2 (germline): MNHEY, SMNVEV (reference sequence). This CDR3 is 17 amino acids long. Trimming took 5 bases from V and 5 from J; bases not matched to a gene: 11. The CDR3 is CASSPRPELAGGETQYF. DNA for the CDR3: TGTGCCAGCAGTCCGCGACCGGAACTAGCGGGAGGGGAGACCCAGTACTTC.

This chain links TRBV6-6 with TRBJ1-1, with 8 bases identical to TRBD1. Germline assignment: CDR1 MNHNY and CDR2 SVGAGI (reference sequence). V gave up 6 bases and J gave up 6 bases; unmatched junction bases: 12. CDR3 size: 15 residues. The CDR3 nucleotides read TGTGCCAGCAGAACCCCGGAACAGGGGGTCTCTGAAGCTTTCTTT. This sequence encodes CASRTPEQGVSEAFF.

The chain carries TRBV7-9 and TRBJ2-4, with TRBD2 matching 9 bases. Germline trimming cut 5 bases from V and 5 bases from J; bases unmatched to any gene: 13. CDR3 length: 17 residues. The germline V gene encodes CDR1 SEHNR and CDR2 FQNEAQ (reference sequence). The CDR3 DNA is TGTGCCAGCAGCCTTCCGGGGCTAGCGGGGACCCAAAACATTCAGTACTTC. This translates into CASSLPGLAGTQNIQYF. The variable domain in full, with the rest retrieved from reference TRBV7-9 and TRBJ2-4, is DTGVSQNPRHKITKRGQNVTFRCDPISEHNRLYWYRQTLGQGPEFLTYFQNEAQLEKSRLLSDRFSAERPKGSFSTLEIQRTEQGDSAMYLCASSLPGLAGTQNIQYFGAGTRLSVL.

This chain joins TRBV5-1 and TRBJ1-6; 10 bases are a match to TRBD1. J lost 10 bases, V lost 4 bases, and 11 bases had no gene match. Germline CDR1 and CDR2: SGHRS and YFSETQ. The length of the CDR3 is 16 residues. The CDR3 region is CASSGGDRGGSSPLHF. The CDR3 DNA sequence: TGCGCCAGCAGCGGCGGGGACAGGGGCGGATCCTCACCCCTCCACTTT.

Remarks on this clone: At one boundary the junction diverges from the germline segment, which might be a read error. This rearrangement joins TRBV7-9 to TRBJ1-2, with D possibly being TRBD1 (6 bases). The germline CDR1 and CDR2 sequences are SEHNR and FQNEAQ (reference sequence). This CDR3 comprises 16 residues. The CDR3 DNA is TGTTCCAGCAGCTTAGATTACAGGGAAAATAACTATGGCTACACCTTC. Protein sequence: CSSSLDYRENNYGYTF.

The V gene is TRBV2, the J gene TRBJ2-7; tentative D call: TRBD1 (6 bases). Germline assignment: CDR1 SNHLY and CDR2 FYNNEI. Trimming removed 9 bases from V and 3 bases from J, with 27 bases in between. The CDR3 has 17 amino acids. CDR3 region: CASDRSGVSIKFYEQYF. The CDR3 bases are TGTGCCAGTGACAGGTCTGGCGTTAGCATAAAATTCTACGAGCAGTACTTC.

The chain joins TRBV5-6 to TRBJ2-7; TRBD2 aligns across 13 bases. Unmatched junction bases numbered 7, after V lost 4 bases and J lost 6 bases. Germline V gene sequence: CDR1 SGHDT, CDR2 YYEEEE. The CDR3 has 15 amino acids. CDR3 in amino acids: CASSGGLAGSSEQYF. CDR3 DNA: TGTGCCAGCAGCGGGGGACTAGCGGGAAGCTCCGAGCAGTACTTC. Looking up the rest from reference TRBV5-6 and TRBJ2-7 gives the full variable domain: DAGVTQSPTHLIKTRGQQVTLRCSPKSGHDTVSWYQQALGQGPQFIFQYYEEEERQRGNFPDRFSGHQFPNYSSELNVNALLLGDSALYLCASSGGLAGSSEQYFGPGTRLTVT.

This clone has a handful of counts. The V call is TRBV5-8, the J call TRBJ2-3, with D perhaps TRBD1 (5 bases). Germline assignment: CDR1 SGHTS and CDR2 YDEGEE. Trimming shortened V by 4 bases and J by 2 bases, and 14 bases separated the two germline ends. This CDR3 contains 15 residues. For the CDR3, the DNA is TGTGCCAGCAGCGGGGCCTTCTCGGACACAGATACGCAGTATTTT. This gives the protein CASSGAFSDTDTQYF.

This sequence joins TRBV28 and TRBJ2-5; D not resolved. The J call may be wrong; the DNA end is better matched by TRBJ2-7. Germline V CDR1 and CDR2: MDHEN, SYDVKM. This CDR3 spans 12 amino acids. CDR3: CASSPDSYEQYF. The CDR3, as DNA: TGTGCCAGCAGCCCAGACTCCTACGAGCAGTACTTC.